This TCR beta chain was documented in a study of cytomegalovirus exposure and HLA in healthy donors. Assay: immunoSEQ multiplex PCR; the TCRdb copy retains only in-frame clones and omits some. The sample includes roughly 130,000 clones, roughly 90% of them seen just once. This clone was recorded a few times. CDR3 size: 14 residues. V lost 2 bases to trimming and J lost 8 bases; unmatched junction nucleotides: 6. Looked up from germline, CDR1 is SEHNR and CDR2 is FQNEAQ (reference sequence). The genes are TRBV7-9 and TRBJ2-1; 7 nucleotides line up with TRBD2. The clonotype comes from a man younger than 45 in good health and CMV-seronegative. Sample: PBMCs. CDR3: CASSLSGNGDEQFF. The CDR3 DNA reads TGTGCCAGCAGCTTAAGCGGGAATGGAGATGAGCAGTTCTTC.